One and the same sample provided the 27 T cell receptor beta chains below, sequenced in a study of T cells in Graves' hyperthyroidism and ophthalmopathy. Amplification yielded TCR beta CDR3 regions, with RNA transcripts as the source. First-round RT-PCR of the TCR CDR3 relied on the HTBI primer set. Each CDR3 protein is one row after TCRdb ran MiXCR on the multiplex PCR reads. The repertoire holds 600,000 to 700,000 distinct CDR3 sequences, with less than 45% as singletons. Input material: peripheral blood or thyroid tissue (not recorded which). These TCRs come from an adult man with Graves' disease, either hyperthyroidism or ophthalmopathy (not recorded which).

The table lists this clonotype with many counts. The chain carries TRBV7-3 and TRBJ2-2; D not resolved. Trimming cost V 2 bases and J 6 bases, with 4 bases left between them. Germline V gives CDR1 SGHTA, CDR2 FQGTGA. The CDR3 sequence is 12 residues long. CDR3 amino acids: CASSLRAGELFF. As DNA, the CDR3 is TGTGCCAGCAGCTTACGAGCCGGGGAGCTGTTTTTT.

The gene calls are TRBV7-2 and TRBJ1-2, with D uncertain. CDR1 and CDR2 (germline): SGHTA, FQGNSA. V dropped 5 bases and J dropped 3 bases, with 10 bases sitting between them. The CDR3 length is 13 residues. This CDR3 reads CASSQDIDYGYTF. DNA for the CDR3: TGTGCCAGCAGCCAAGACATCGACTATGGCTACACCTTC.

The chain recombines TRBV7-2 with TRBJ1-3, with TRBD1 as a possible D gene (6 bases). The CDR3 contains 11 residues. Per germline, CDR1 SGHTA and CDR2 FQGNSA. V dropped 7 bases and J dropped 10 bases, with 11 bases sitting between them. The CDR3 loop is CASNPGQTIYF. The DNA of the CDR3 is TGTGCCAGCAACCCTGGACAGACCATATATTTT. Filled out from reference TRBV7-2 and TRBJ1-3, the complete variable domain reads GAGVSQSPSNKVTEKGKDVELRCDPISGHTALYWYRQSLGQGLEFLIYFQGNSAPDKSGLPSDRFSAERTGGSVSTLTIQRTQQEDSAVYLCASNPGQTIYFGEGSWLTVV.

Note on this clonotype: At one boundary the junction diverges from the germline segment, which might be a read error. The chain links TRBV2 to TRBJ2-7; 7 nucleotides match TRBD1. Germline lookup yields CDR1 SNHLY and CDR2 FYNNEI. The CDR3 is 13 residues long. Written as DNA, the CDR3 is TGTGCCAGCATCCCGAGGACAGGATACGAGCAGTGCTTC. It yields the protein CASIPRTGYEQCF.

This clonotype was observed many times. This chain links TRBV29-1 with TRBJ1-2, with D possibly being TRBD1 (5 bases). Trimming stripped 6 bases from V and 4 bases from J, with 12 bases between. The CDR3 extends over 12 amino acids. Germline values: CDR1 SQVTM, CDR2 ANQGSEA. This CDR3 is CSVSDSIYGYTF. The CDR3 nucleotides are TGCAGCGTCTCAGACAGTATCTATGGCTACACCTTC. Full variable domain (rest looked up from reference TRBV29-1 and TRBJ1-2): SAVISQKPSRDICQRGTSLTIQCQVDSQVTMMFWYRQQPGQSLTLIATANQGSEATYESGFVIDKFPISRPNLTFSTLTVSNMSPEDSSIYLCSVSDSIYGYTFGSGTRLTVV.

This chain links TRBV7-9 with TRBJ1-3, with TRBD1 identical over 7 bases. Germline assignment: CDR1 SEHNR and CDR2 FQNEAQ (reference sequence). This CDR3 contains 16 residues. V was clipped by 4 bases and J by 2 bases; unmatched bases: 8. CDR3 DNA: TGTGCCAGCAGCTCGTCCGACAGGGTTGCTGGAAACACCATATATTTT. It yields the protein CASSSSDRVAGNTIYF.

The rearrangement links TRBV7-9 to TRBJ1-1; TRBD1 aligns across 10 bases. This CDR3 contains 15 residues. V gave up 0 bases and J gave up 5 bases; unmatched junction bases: 3. Germline V gene sequence: CDR1 SEHNR, CDR2 FQNEAQ (reference sequence). CDR3 DNA: TGTGCCAGCAGCTTAGCGCAGGGACAGGGGACTGAAGCTTTCTTT. It translates to CASSLAQGQGTEAFF.

This clonotype was counted at least ten times. This sequence joins TRBV20-1 and TRBJ2-6, with 11 bases identical to TRBD1. CDR1 DFQATT and CDR2 SNEGSKA come from the germline V gene (reference sequence). With V trimmed by 3 bases and J by 0 bases, 4 bases remained unmatched. The CDR3 is made up of 17 amino acids. The CDR3 DNA sequence: TGCAGTGCTAGGGTGGGACAGGGGGGCTCTGGGGCCAACGTCCTGACTTTC. Its translation: CSARVGQGGSGANVLTF.

In regard to this clonotype: Since a much larger clone is just one base distant, this may be a read error. V is TRBV19 and J is TRBJ2-7; D unresolved. Germline CDR1 reads LNHDA; CDR2 reads SQIVND (reference sequence). The CDR3 runs to 13 residues. Trimming left V 9 bases short and J 3 bases short, with 15 bases between. The CDR3 DNA sequence: TGTGCCAGCAGCGTCGGTACAGACTACGAGCAGTACTTC. It is translated as CASSVGTDYEQYF.

With regard to this clonotype: Here the CDR3 omits its conserved ending phenylalanine or tryptophan, so a read error is the likely source. The chain recombines TRBV20-1 with TRBJ1-4, with D possibly matching TRBD1 (5 bases). V was pared by 0 bases and J by 8 bases, with 10 bases between. Germline assignment: CDR1 DFQATT and CDR2 SNEGSKA (reference sequence). The CDR3 sequence is 13 residues long. CDR3 in DNA: TGCAGTGCTAGAGATTTGGGGGAAGAAAAACTGTTTTGT. Its translation: CSARDLGEEKLFC.

J is TRBJ2-7 and V is TRBV7-9; D not resolved. Germline V gene sequence: CDR1 SEHNR, CDR2 FQNEAQ (reference sequence). The CDR3 totals 16 residues. With 0 bases removed from V and 0 bases from J, the gap between germline ends came to 12 bases. In nucleotides, the CDR3 is TGTGCCAGCAGCTTAGCGGTCGATTTTAGCTCCTACGAGCAGTACTTC. Its translation is CASSLAVDFSSYEQYF.

The chain employs TRBV7-9 and TRBJ1-1; 7 bases map to TRBD1. The CDR3 spans 15 residues. Germline loops: CDR1 SEHNR, CDR2 FQNEAQ (reference sequence). With 6 bases clipped from V and 2 bases from J, the junction kept 9 bases outside the gene matches. CDR3 DNA: TGTGCCAGCAGTGACGCCGGGACAGCTAACACTGAAGCTTTCTTT. This encodes CASSDAGTANTEAFF.

The chain recombines TRBV11-1 with TRBJ1-2, with D maybe TRBD1 (6 bases). The germline V gene has CDR1 SGHAT and CDR2 FQDESV (reference sequence). This CDR3 contains 18 residues. V dropped 3 bases and J dropped 5 bases, with 25 bases sitting between them. The CDR3 region has the DNA TGTGCCAGCAGCTTTTGGGCGGCGGGGGCTCACCGTCCATATGGCTACACCTTC. This translates into CASSFWAAGAHRPYGYTF.

This clonotype was observed a handful of times. This rearrangement joins TRBV7-2 to TRBJ1-4; weak D call: TRBD1 (6 bases). Per the germline V gene, CDR1 is SGHTA and CDR2 is FQGNSA. CDR3 length equals 16 residues. With 0 bases removed from V and 4 bases from J, the gap between germline ends came to 12 bases. CDR3 bases: TGTGCCAGCAGCTTAGCTTTGGGGGGCCTTAATGAAAAACTGTTTTTT. Residues: CASSLALGGLNEKLFF.

V and J are TRBV7-9 and TRBJ2-7; D is unresolved. The CDR3 contains 15 residues. Germline V gene lookup returns CDR1 SEHNR and CDR2 FQNEAQ (reference sequence). The V end lost 4 bases, the J end lost 0 bases, and 13 bases lay between the germline ends. CDR3 DNA sequence: TGTGCCAGCAGCTCCCGGTGGGGATACTCCTACGAGCAGTACTTC. Translated, it gives CASSSRWGYSYEQYF. Complete variable domain (other parts from reference TRBV7-9 and TRBJ2-7): DTGVSQNPRHKITKRGQNVTFRCDPISEHNRLYWYRQTLGQGPEFLTYFQNEAQLEKSRLLSDRFSAERPKGSFSTLEIQRTEQGDSAMYLCASSSRWGYSYEQYFGPGTRLTVT.

The sample holds many counts of this clonotype. The gene calls are TRBV12-3 or TRBV12-4 and TRBJ1-4; D unclear. The CDR3 has 15 residues. The V end was cut by 4 bases, the J end by 0 bases, with 9 bases between. The chain's CDR3 is CASSSGLATNEKLFF. Here the CDR3 DNA reads TGTGCCAGCAGTTCAGGTCTTGCAACTAATGAAAAACTGTTTTTT.

To note about this clonotype: Being one base from a much bigger clone, this may be a read error. The chain has TRBV7-6 and TRBJ2-7, with 7 bases matching TRBD1. The CDR3 has 15 amino acids. Germline CDR1 SGHVS, CDR2 FNYEAQ. The J segment lost 10 bases and the V segment lost 1 base, leaving 13 bases of the junction unmatched. CDR3 DNA: TGTGCCAGCAGCTTAGAGGCAGGGGGACAAGAGATCCAGTACTTC. This gives the protein CASSLEAGGQEIQYF.

This clonotype occurred a few times. The gene calls are TRBV7-2 and TRBJ1-6; D may be TRBD1 (5 bases). Germline CDR1 SGHTA, CDR2 FQGNSA. The CDR3 runs 13 residues. Trimming pared 6 bases from V and 10 bases from J, leaving 13 bases between. Here the CDR3 reads CASSTIAGSPLHF. CDR3 in DNA: TGTGCCAGCAGTACCATAGCAGGGTCACCCCTCCACTTT.

The rearrangement links TRBV29-1 to TRBJ2-7, with 7 bases lining up with TRBD1. The CDR3 is made up of 10 amino acids. Germline values: CDR1 SQVTM, CDR2 ANQGSEA. Unmatched junction bases numbered 3, after V lost 8 bases and J lost 5 bases. This CDR3 reads CSHQGDEQYF. As DNA, the CDR3 is TGCAGCCATCAGGGGGACGAGCAGTACTTC.

To note about this clonotype: One end of the junction fails to match germline, which may point to a read error. In DNA, the CDR3 is TGCAGTGCTAGGCCTAGCGACTCCTACAAGCAGTACTTC. It translates to CSARPSDSYKQYF. The rearrangement joins TRBV20-1 to TRBJ2-7, with D possibly TRBD2 on 6 matching bases. Germline V gene lookup returns CDR1 DFQATT and CDR2 SNEGSKA (reference sequence). This CDR3 contains 13 residues.

On this clonotype itself: A junction end diverges from the germline sequence, so it may reflect a read error. V gene TRBV24-1 combines with J gene TRBJ1-1; no definite D call. The germline gives CDR1 KGHDR, CDR2 SFDVKD. CDR3 length: 15 residues. CDR3 in amino acids: CASSYSSAGNTEAFF. DNA of the CDR3: TGTGCCAGCAGTTACTCGTCCGCAGGGAACACTGAAGCTTTCTTT.

V usage is TRBV12-3 or TRBV12-4 and J usage is TRBJ1-3, with D possibly being TRBD1 (5 bases). Trimming shortened V by 3 bases and J by 3 bases, and 12 bases separated the two germline ends. The CDR3 is 15 residues long. The chain's CDR3 is CASSFRGAGGNTIYF. DNA of the CDR3: TGTGCCAGCAGTTTTCGGGGCGCGGGTGGAAACACCATATATTTT.

This clonotype was counted many times. V and J are TRBV10-3 and TRBJ1-5; 7 bases align to TRBD1. There are 15 residues in the CDR3. The germline gives CDR1 ENHRY, CDR2 SYGVKD. After removal of 6 bases from V and 0 bases from J, the junction contained 5 bases not matched to a gene. CDR3 sequence reads: CAIRATGNSNQPQHF. In nucleotides, the CDR3 is TGTGCCATCAGGGCGACAGGGAATAGCAATCAGCCCCAGCATTTT.

This clonotype was recorded at least ten times. The chain links TRBV7-9 to TRBJ1-2; no clear D. The germline gives CDR1 SEHNR, CDR2 FQNEAQ (reference sequence). The germline V and J ends were trimmed by 5 bases and 0 bases, with 10 bases remaining between them. The CDR3 runs to 14 residues. The CDR3 here is CASSPPGSNYGYTF. CDR3 coding DNA: TGTGCCAGCAGCCCCCCGGGATCTAACTATGGCTACACCTTC.

The chain uses TRBV7-8 and TRBJ1-2; no clear D gene. The CDR3 spans 15 residues. Trimming shortened V by 5 bases and J by 2 bases, and 15 bases separated the two germline ends. Germline lookup yields CDR1 SGHVS and CDR2 FQNEAQ. DNA of the CDR3: TGTGCCAGCAGCCAAGAAACGCTTCGGAACTATGGCTACACCTTC. It codes for CASSQETLRNYGYTF.

This clonotype was counted ten times or more. The chain links TRBV10-3 to TRBJ1-1, with 8 bases matching TRBD1. Per germline, CDR1 ENHRY and CDR2 SYGVKD. The J segment lost 1 base and the V segment lost 7 bases, leaving 8 bases of the junction unmatched. CDR3 size: 15 residues. The CDR3 nucleotides read TGTGCCATCAAGGAGGACAGGGTCGCGAACACTGAAGCTTTCTTT. It yields the protein CAIKEDRVANTEAFF.

This chain uses TRBV7-9 with TRBJ1-1; perhaps TRBD1 as D (6 bases). Germline CDR1 is SEHNR and CDR2 is FQNEAQ (reference sequence). The V end lost 2 bases, the J end lost 6 bases, and 13 bases lay between the germline ends. The CDR3 length is 14 residues. The CDR3 here is CASSLIGGRSEAFF. The CDR3 DNA follows: TGTGCCAGCAGCTTAATCGGGGGGCGGTCTGAAGCTTTCTTT.